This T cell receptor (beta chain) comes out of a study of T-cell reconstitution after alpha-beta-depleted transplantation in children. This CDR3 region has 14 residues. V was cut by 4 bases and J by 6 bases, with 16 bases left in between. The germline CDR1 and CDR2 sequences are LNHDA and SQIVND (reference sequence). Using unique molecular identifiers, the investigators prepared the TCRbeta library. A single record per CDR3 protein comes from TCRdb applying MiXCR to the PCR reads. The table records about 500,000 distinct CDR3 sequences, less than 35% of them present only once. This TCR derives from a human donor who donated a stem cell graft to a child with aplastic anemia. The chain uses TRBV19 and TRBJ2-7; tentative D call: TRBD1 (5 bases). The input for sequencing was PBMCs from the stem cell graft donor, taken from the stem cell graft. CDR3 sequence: CASSTPGPGAEQYV. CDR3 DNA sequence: TGTGCCAGTAGTACCCCCGGGCCTGGGGCCGAGCAGTACGTC.